These 7 T cell receptor beta chains share one sample of origin, sequenced in a study of vaccination and CD4 T cells after COVID-19. These receptors lack a known antigen. Treatment of the sample: roughly ten-day PBMC culture with coronavirus spike peptide pools or control peptides (ViraFEST assay). Cultured CD4+ T cell DNA was sequenced using the Oncomine TCR Beta short-read assay. MiXCR, run by TCRdb on the PCR reads, gives a single entry per CDR3 protein. The table records approximately 19,000 distinct CDR3 sequences, roughly 50% of them present only once. The sequences come from CD4+ T cells from blood, cultured in vitro, collected after SARS-CoV-2 vaccination. Receptors were obtained from a human donor who had recovered from COVID-19.

V usage is TRBV7-9 and J usage is TRBJ1-3, with D unresolved. This CDR3 has 13 residues. Germline V gene sequence: CDR1 SEHNR, CDR2 FQNEAQ (reference sequence). Between the trimmed V and J ends, which lost 2 bases and 5 bases, there was a span of 7 bases. The CDR3 spells CASSLNERNTIYF. CDR3 sequence (DNA): TGTGCCAGCAGCTTAAACGAAAGAAACACCATATATTTT.

This clonotype has just a few counts. This sequence joins TRBV6-1 and TRBJ1-2; weak D call: TRBD1 (5 bases). This CDR3 contains 15 residues. Between the trimmed V and J ends, which lost 2 bases and 7 bases, there was a span of 17 bases. Germline values: CDR1 MNHNS, CDR2 SASEGT. The CDR3 sequence: CASSEFGRDPVGYTF. The CDR3 coding sequence is TGTGCCAGCAGTGAATTCGGCAGGGACCCCGTTGGCTACACCTTC.

J is TRBJ1-2 and V is TRBV7-2; D remains ambiguous. The CDR3 has 14 residues. The germline gives CDR1 SGHTA, CDR2 FQGNSA. Trimming took off 5 bases at V and 2 bases at J, with 12 bases between the two ends. Written as DNA, the CDR3 is TGTGCCAGCAGCCCGGACGGAAGGAACTATGGCTACACCTTC. Its protein product is CASSPDGRNYGYTF.

This clonotype came up a few times. CDR3 coding DNA: TGTGCCAGCGGACAGATGAACACTGAAGCTTTCTTT. Translation gives CASGQMNTEAFF. The chain uses TRBV5-5 and TRBJ1-1; D might be TRBD1 (6 bases). The CDR3 has 12 residues. With 7 bases removed from V and 0 bases from J, the gap between germline ends came to 7 bases. Looked up from germline, CDR1 is SGHKS and CDR2 is YYEKEE (reference sequence).

The rearrangement joins TRBV25-1 to TRBJ2-2; the match to TRBD2 covers 7 bases. Losses at the gene ends were 6 bases for V and 5 bases for J; bases not matched to a gene: 9. CDR3 size: 15 residues. Germline V CDR1 and CDR2: MGHDK, SYGVNS. The CDR3 here is CASRGVGGSTGELFF. The CDR3 bases are TGTGCCAGCAGGGGGGTGGGAGGGTCAACCGGGGAGCTGTTTTTT.

This clonotype has more than one count but fewer than ten. V and J are TRBV5-4 and TRBJ2-2; 8 bases fit TRBD2. Germline trimming cut 0 bases from V and 6 bases from J; bases unmatched to any gene: 4. The germline V gene encodes CDR1 SGHNT and CDR2 YYREEE (reference sequence). This CDR3 contains 15 residues. Written as DNA, the CDR3 is TGTGCCAGCAGCTTGGTGTTAGCGGGGCCCGGGGAGCTGTTTTTT. Translating it yields CASSLVLAGPGELFF.

The chain couples TRBV10-1 to TRBJ2-5; D is unresolved. Trimming shortened V by 0 bases and J by 5 bases, and 16 bases separated the two germline ends. The CDR3 length is 16 residues. Germline V lookup: CDR1 WNHNN, CDR2 SYGVQD (reference sequence). The CDR3 reads CASSESSVAGQETQYF. CDR3 in DNA: TGCGCCAGCAGTGAGTCAAGTGTAGCAGGTCAGGAGACCCAGTACTTC.